Sequencing of this T cell receptor beta chain was carried out in a study of control samples from healthy donors and cancer patients. Sequenced by immunoSEQ multiplex PCR; TCRdb stores in-frame clones only, minus some. Of about 120,000 clones in the sample, approximately 93% were seen once. Sample: blood. The TCR comes from a man younger than 40 in good health.

For the CDR3, the DNA is TGTGCCATCAGGGCGAACTATGGCTACACCTTC. Protein sequence: CAIRANYGYTF. The J gene is TRBJ1-2, the V gene TRBV10-3; D not certain. V lost 6 bases, J lost 2 bases, and 4 bases lay in between. Per germline, CDR1 ENHRY and CDR2 SYGVKD. This CDR3 has 11 amino acids.